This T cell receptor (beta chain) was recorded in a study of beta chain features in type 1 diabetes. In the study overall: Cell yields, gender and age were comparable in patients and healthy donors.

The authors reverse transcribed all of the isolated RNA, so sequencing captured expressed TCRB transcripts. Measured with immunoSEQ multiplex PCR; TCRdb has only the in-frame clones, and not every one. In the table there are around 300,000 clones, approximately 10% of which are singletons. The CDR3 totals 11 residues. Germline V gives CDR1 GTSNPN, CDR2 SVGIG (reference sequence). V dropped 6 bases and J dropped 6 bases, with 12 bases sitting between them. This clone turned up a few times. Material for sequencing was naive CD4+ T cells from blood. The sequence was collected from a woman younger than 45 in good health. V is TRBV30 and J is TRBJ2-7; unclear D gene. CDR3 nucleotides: TGTGCCTGTCCAGTGTTGTGCGAGCAGTACTTC. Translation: CACPVLCEQYF.